The 16 T cell receptor beta chains below were found in one sample sequenced in a study of cytomegalovirus exposure and HLA in healthy donors. With 60 Vbeta and 13 Jbeta primers, the PCR was carried out. Produced via immunoSEQ multiplex PCR; TCRdb's table is partial and in-frame only. The data show 70,000 to 85,000 clones, roughly 63% seen once. The sequenced sample consisted of PBMCs. The receptors originated from a man aged 25-40 years in good health and CMV-seropositive.

In this sample, this clone turned up a few times. The V gene is TRBV25-1, the J gene TRBJ2-3; 9 positions match TRBD2. V gave up 2 bases and J gave up 0 bases; unmatched junction bases: 9. CDR3 length equals 18 residues. Germline lookup yields CDR1 MGHDK and CDR2 SYGVNS. This CDR3 is CASSEGGGALLSTDTQYF. CDR3 nucleotide sequence: TGTGCCAGCAGTGAAGGCGGGGGGGCCCTATTAAGCACAGATACGCAGTATTTT.

The chain combines TRBV7-9 with TRBJ1-1; 7 bases map to TRBD1. CDR1 SEHNR and CDR2 FQNEAQ come from the germline V gene (reference sequence). CDR3 size: 15 residues. Trimming at V came to 0 bases and at J to 1 base, leaving 2 bases not matched to a gene. This CDR3 is CASSLAQGGNTEAFF. CDR3 DNA: TGTGCCAGCAGCTTAGCTCAGGGGGGGAACACTGAAGCTTTCTTT.

This clone was observed at least ten times. The chain is built from TRBV5-6 and TRBJ2-7; D gene ambiguous. This CDR3 has 14 amino acids. Trimming stripped 2 bases from V and 2 bases from J, with 11 bases between. The V gene's germline CDR1 is SGHDT and CDR2 YYEEEE. DNA for the CDR3: TGTGCCAGCAGCTTAGCAGACACAACCTACGAGCAGTACTTC. Its translation: CASSLADTTYEQYF.

V and J are TRBV7-6 and TRBJ2-5, with 9 bases identical to TRBD1. The J segment lost 5 bases and the V segment lost 5 bases, leaving 12 bases of the junction unmatched. The germline V gene has CDR1 SGHVS and CDR2 FNYEAQ. The CDR3 length is 16 residues. The chain's CDR3 is CASSPTITGGGETQYF. As DNA, the CDR3 is TGTGCCAGCAGCCCAACCATAACAGGGGGCGGTGAGACCCAGTACTTC.

The rearrangement uses TRBV7-9 and TRBJ2-2; 7 bases are shared with TRBD1. The junction had 15 bases not matched to a gene; V was cut back by 4 bases and J by 4 bases. Germline V gives CDR1 SEHNR, CDR2 FQNEAQ (reference sequence). The CDR3 is made up of 18 amino acids. Here the CDR3 DNA reads TGTGCCAGCAGCTCAACTACAGGGGATCGAGAAGGCACCGGGGAGCTGTTTTTT. This codes for CASSSTTGDREGTGELFF. The variable domain in full, with the rest retrieved from reference TRBV7-9 and TRBJ2-2, is DTGVSQNPRHKITKRGQNVTFRCDPISEHNRLYWYRQTLGQGPEFLTYFQNEAQLEKSRLLSDRFSAERPKGSFSTLEIQRTEQGDSAMYLCASSSTTGDREGTGELFFGEGSRLTVL.

CDR3 sequence (DNA): TGTGCCAGCTCACGTAGCGGGGTCGATTACGAGCAGTACTTC. It codes for CASSRSGVDYEQYF. The gene calls are TRBV18 and TRBJ2-7; 8 bases align to TRBD2. Germline loops: CDR1 KGHSH, CDR2 LQKENI. V shed 4 bases and J 4 bases; nucleotides not matched to a gene: 6. The CDR3 contains 14 residues.

The sample holds a few counts of this clone. The V and J genes are TRBV27 and TRBJ2-2; 8 bases are shared with TRBD1. The CDR3 is 14 amino acids. CDR1 is MNHEY, CDR2 SMNVEV, per germline (reference sequence). V shed 2 bases and J 7 bases; nucleotides not matched to a gene: 3. CDR3 DNA sequence: TGTGCCAGCAGTTTAAAACAGGGGGTCGGGGAGCTGTTTTTT. Its translation: CASSLKQGVGELFF.

The V and J genes are TRBV7-2 and TRBJ2-5; 14 bases fit TRBD2. Trimming at V came to 5 bases and at J to 7 bases, leaving 3 bases not matched to a gene. CDR3 length: 14 amino acids. Germline CDR1 is SGHTA and CDR2 is FQGNSA. CDR3 loop: CASSPGTSGGTQYF. The CDR3 DNA reads as TGTGCCAGCAGCCCAGGGACTAGCGGGGGGACCCAGTACTTC.

J is TRBJ2-7 and V is TRBV6-5; a weak D match, TRBD1 (5 bases). V lost 4 bases to trimming and J lost 5 bases, with 15 bases between them. The CDR3 is made up of 14 amino acids. Per germline, CDR1 MNHEY and CDR2 SVGAGI. The CDR3 DNA follows: TGTGCCAGCAGTTGGGCTAGGGGTCCCGACGAGCAGTACTTC. Residues: CASSWARGPDEQYF.

This rearrangement joins TRBV7-2 to TRBJ1-5; 8 nucleotides agree with TRBD1. From germline, CDR1 is SGHTA and CDR2 FQGNSA. This CDR3 spans 15 amino acids. Trimming cost V 3 bases and J 5 bases; bases outside gene matches: 6. The CDR3 sequence is CASSFGQGAHQPQHF. The DNA for the CDR3 is TGTGCCAGCAGCTTCGGGCAGGGGGCCCATCAGCCCCAGCATTTT.

The chain combines TRBV29-1 with TRBJ1-2; unclear D gene. The germline V gene has CDR1 SQVTM and CDR2 ANQGSEA. The V and J ends lost 4 bases and 2 bases respectively, with 11 bases between them. This CDR3 spans 13 amino acids. CDR3 nucleotides: TGCAGCGTTGGGAGCAGTCTCAACTATGGCTACACCTTC. Translated: CSVGSSLNYGYTF.

The chain joins TRBV30 to TRBJ1-1; D perhaps matches TRBD1 (5 bases). CDR3 length: 15 residues. Germline CDR1 reads GTSNPN; CDR2 reads SVGIG (reference sequence). V shed 0 bases and J shed 1 base, with 12 bases lying between them. CDR3 DNA: TGTGCCTGGAGTGTAATGTCCAGGGAGAACACTGAAGCTTTCTTT. This codes for CAWSVMSRENTEAFF.

In its sample, this clone was seen once. The J gene is TRBJ2-3, the V gene TRBV6-1; maybe TRBD2 (5 bases). The germline V gene has CDR1 MNHNS and CDR2 SASEGT. The CDR3 runs to 15 residues. Trimming left V 2 bases short and J 3 bases short, with 12 bases between. CDR3 coding DNA: TGTGCCAGCAGTGAACAGGATAGCGAGACAGATACGCAGTATTTT. It codes for CASSEQDSETDTQYF.

The J gene is TRBJ2-7, the V gene TRBV5-1; the match to TRBD1 covers 10 bases. Per the germline V gene, CDR1 is SGHRS and CDR2 is YFSETQ. J was trimmed by 3 bases and V by 0 bases; bases with no gene match: 6. This CDR3 has 16 residues. The CDR3 protein is CASSLGPTGGNYEQYF. The CDR3 DNA follows: TGCGCCAGCAGCTTGGGGCCGACAGGGGGCAACTACGAGCAGTACTTC.

This clone showed up just a few times. The CDR3 protein is CASSALAGAGETQYF. CDR3 coding DNA: TGTGCCAGCAGCGCACTAGCGGGAGCCGGGGAGACCCAGTACTTC. The chain carries TRBV19 and TRBJ2-5; 11 nucleotides match TRBD2. The CDR3 sequence is 15 residues long. CDR1 LNHDA and CDR2 SQIVND come from the germline V gene (reference sequence). The V segment lost 9 bases and the J segment 5 bases; nucleotides outside the gene matches: 11.

The chain is built from TRBV11-2 and TRBJ2-7, with 10 bases that match TRBD1. The CDR3 is 16 residues long. With V trimmed by 1 base and J by 2 bases, 5 bases remained unmatched. Germline values: CDR1 SGHAT, CDR2 FQNNGV. CDR3 region: CASSLGAGQGAYEQYF. The CDR3 DNA sequence: TGTGCCAGCAGCTTAGGGGCCGGACAGGGGGCCTACGAGCAGTACTTC.